A selection of T cell receptor beta chains follows, all from one sample in a study of a mutant IDH1 vaccine in newly diagnosed glioma. TCRdb's copy holds only in-frame clones and misses some; the assay was immunoSEQ multiplex PCR. The sample includes around 67,000 clones, 80% to 90% seen only once; the top ten take about 4.8%. This specimen consisted of peripheral blood mononuclear cells (PBMCs), obtained from a glioma patient treated with radiotherapy, temozolomide or both. These receptors came from a young woman with glioma. Some clones in this sample may be carry-over from other donors' samples. Both conserved end residues are part of each CDR3. The D gene is left open where the match is weak. Part of the rows lack a size; the others show once, few, many or a class for expanded clones.

abundance,d_gene,v_gene,j_gene,CDR3aa,CDR3nt
-,-,TRBV19,TRBJ2-3,CASSPPRRTALSATDTQYF,TGTGCCAGTAGCCCCCCACGGAGGACAGCTCTATCTGCCACAGATACGCAGTATTTT
-,-,TRBV20-1,TRBJ1-1,CSANWDTEAFF,TGCAGTGCGAACTGGGACACTGAAGCTTTCTTT
-,TRBD1,TRBV6-5,TRBJ1-2,CASSYIGTGRDGYTF,TGTGCCAGCAGTTACATAGGGACAGGGAGGGATGGCTACACCTTC
medium-sized,-,TRBV7-9,TRBJ1-2,CASSLLGPQSYGYTF,TGTGCCAGCAGCTTATTAGGACCGCAATCCTATGGCTACACCTTC
few,-,TRBV9,TRBJ2-7,CASSVGDDSSYEQYF,TGTGCCAGCAGCGTTGGGGACGACTCCTCCTACGAGCAGTACTTC
-,TRBD2,TRBV9,TRBJ2-7,CASSVSGGASYEQYF,TGTGCCAGCAGCGTCAGCGGGGGGGCCTCCTACGAGCAGTACTTC
-,TRBD1,TRBV7-2,TRBJ1-2,CASSFTGTGRSYGYTF,TGTGCCAGCAGCTTTACCGGGACAGGGCGTTCCTATGGCTACACCTTC
-,-,TRBV18,TRBJ2-7,CASSLPGRWDEQYF,TGTGCCAGCTCACTTCCAGGGAGGTGGGACGAGCAGTACTTC
-,-,TRBV19,TRBJ1-1,CASSPGPEAFF,TGTGCCAGTAGTCCAGGCCCTGAAGCTTTCTTT
-,-,TRBV19,TRBJ2-1,CASSFRVFNEQFF,TGTGCCAGTAGTTTCAGGGTTTTCAATGAGCAGTTCTTC
-,-,TRBV5-4,TRBJ2-5,CASSSGWGAETQYF,TGTGCCAGCAGTTCCGGGTGGGGTGCAGAGACCCAGTACTTC
-,-,TRBV10-3,TRBJ2-3,CAISDSSAYSTDTQYF,TGTGCCATCAGTGATAGTTCGGCGTACAGCACAGATACGCAGTATTTT
-,-,TRBV5-1,TRBJ1-1,CASSLSWDTEAFF,TGCGCCAGCAGCTTGTCTTGGGACACTGAAGCTTTCTTT
-,-,TRBV5-6,TRBJ1-5,CASSLYRDHSNQPQHF,TGTGCCAGCAGCTTGTACAGGGATCATAGCAATCAGCCCCAGCATTTT
-,TRBD1,TRBV25-1,TRBJ1-4,CASQLTGGNEKLFF,TGTGCCAGTCAACTCACAGGGGGAAATGAAAAACTGTTTTTT
few,-,TRBV27,TRBJ1-1,CASSRGGEAFF,TGTGCCAGCAGTCGGGGGGGGGAAGCTTTCTTT
-,TRBD2,TRBV7-2,TRBJ2-3,CASSLRTSGVLGTDTQYF,TGTGCCAGCAGCCTAAGGACTAGCGGGGTCTTGGGCACAGATACGCAGTATTTT
once,TRBD1,TRBV10-3,TRBJ2-7,CAISDGTDSYEQYF,TGTGCCATCAGTGACGGGACAGACTCCTACGAGCAGTACTTC
once,-,TRBV4-1,TRBJ2-7,CASSQEAFLAYEQYF,TGCGCCAGCAGCCAAGAGGCCTTCCTCGCCTACGAGCAGTACTTC
-,-,TRBV6-6,TRBJ2-5,CASSYVRETQYF,TGTGCCAGCAGTTACGTGAGAGAGACCCAGTACTTC
-,-,TRBV5-1,TRBJ1-5,CASSLGGIQNQPQHF,TGCGCCAGCAGCTTGGGAGGGATCCAGAATCAGCCCCAGCATTTT
-,TRBD1,TRBV10-3,TRBJ2-1,CAISESTGVHYNEQFF,TGTGCCATCAGTGAGTCAACAGGGGTCCACTACAATGAGCAGTTCTTC
-,TRBD2,TRBV5-1,TRBJ2-7,CASSPELAGYEQYF,TGCGCCAGCAGTCCTGAACTAGCGGGCTACGAGCAGTACTTC
-,TRBD1,TRBV6-5,TRBJ1-1,CASRGTGGSGTEAFF,TGTGCCAGCAGGGGGACAGGCGGAAGTGGTACTGAAGCTTTCTTT
-,-,TRBV9,TRBJ2-5,CASSFAGAEDETQYF,TGTGCCAGCAGCTTCGCAGGGGCGGAGGACGAGACCCAGTACTTC
once,-,TRBV27,TRBJ2-1,CASSFVGEFNEQFF,TGTGCCAGCAGTTTCGTCGGCGAGTTCAATGAGCAGTTCTTC
once,-,TRBV21-1,TRBJ1-4,CASSKTGRDNEKLFF,TGTGCCAGCAGCAAAACCGGGAGGGATAATGAAAAACTGTTTTTT
few,TRBD2,TRBV19,TRBJ2-5,CATQLGASGKETQYF,TGTGCCACCCAACTGGGGGCTAGCGGGAAGGAGACCCAGTACTTC
-,TRBD1,TRBV5-4,TRBJ1-2,CASSIRGGEIGYTF,TGTGCCAGCAGCATTAGAGGGGGCGAGATAGGCTACACCTTC
once,TRBD1,TRBV5-4,TRBJ2-1,CASTFITGTGVNEQFF,TGTGCCAGCACCTTCATCACCGGGACAGGGGTGAATGAGCAGTTCTTC
-,-,TRBV25-1,TRBJ1-2,CASSPPGAHGYTF,TGTGCCAGCAGCCCCCCGGGGGCGCATGGCTACACCTTC
-,TRBD2,TRBV7-8,TRBJ2-3,CASSLAQVRPSIAGPADTQYF,TGTGCCAGCAGCTTAGCCCAAGTCAGGCCTTCAATAGCGGGACCCGCAGATACGCAGTATTTT
few,TRBD1,TRBV7-9,TRBJ1-1,CASSLGEGQGKDEAFF,TGTGCCAGCAGCTTAGGGGAAGGACAGGGGAAGGATGAAGCTTTCTTT
-,-,TRBV5-6,TRBJ2-7,CASSQSRDPAKEQYF,TGTGCCAGCAGCCAATCGAGGGACCCCGCCAAGGAGCAGTACTTC
-,-,TRBV30,TRBJ1-1,CAWVHRAVNTEAFF,TGTGCCTGGGTTCACAGGGCTGTGAACACTGAAGCTTTCTTT
-,-,TRBV6-5,TRBJ1-4,CASSYSIVSGREKLFF,TGTGCCAGCAGTTACTCGATCGTATCAGGGAGAGAAAAACTGTTTTTT
-,-,TRBV11-2,TRBJ2-5,CASAYWGQETQYF,TGTGCCAGCGCATACTGGGGTCAAGAGACCCAGTACTTC
-,TRBD2,TRBV19,TRBJ2-1,CASSPFGLAGGDEQFF,TGTGCCAGTAGTCCCTTTGGACTAGCGGGAGGGGATGAGCAGTTCTTC
few,TRBD2,TRBV7-9,TRBJ2-1,CASSSQTGGALGEQFF,TGTGCCAGCAGCTCCCAGACGGGGGGAGCCCTTGGAGAGCAGTTCTTC
once,-,TRBV6-5,TRBJ1-5,CASSDGSPNQPQHF,TGTGCCAGCAGCGACGGGTCCCCCAATCAGCCCCAGCATTTT
-,-,TRBV6-5,TRBJ1-1,CASSYRTEAFF,TGTGCCAGCAGTTACCGCACTGAAGCTTTCTTT
once,TRBD1,TRBV25-1,TRBJ1-2,CASSDIRRGGSYGYTF,TGTGCCAGCAGTGACATCCGGAGAGGGGGCAGCTATGGCTACACCTTC